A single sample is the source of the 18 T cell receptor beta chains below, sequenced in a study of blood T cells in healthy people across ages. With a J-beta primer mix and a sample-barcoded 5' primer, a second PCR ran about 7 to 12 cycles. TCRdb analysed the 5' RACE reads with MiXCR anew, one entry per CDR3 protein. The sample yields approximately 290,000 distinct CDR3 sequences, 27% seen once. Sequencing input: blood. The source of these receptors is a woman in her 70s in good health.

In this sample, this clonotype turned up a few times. The CDR3 bases are TGTGCCAGCAGCTTAAGGGCAGCTAGCACAGATACGCAGTATTTT. Protein sequence: CASSLRAASTDTQYF. This rearrangement joins TRBV11-2 to TRBJ2-3, with no clear D. Germline V gene sequence: CDR1 SGHAT, CDR2 FQNNGV. Trimming took off 2 bases at V and 0 bases at J, with 9 bases between the two ends. The CDR3 spans 15 residues.

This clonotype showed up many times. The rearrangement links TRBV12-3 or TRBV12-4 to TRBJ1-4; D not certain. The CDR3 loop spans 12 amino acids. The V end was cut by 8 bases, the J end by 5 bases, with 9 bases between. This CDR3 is CASRGENEKLFF. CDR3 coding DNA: TGTGCCAGCCGAGGAGAAAATGAAAAACTGTTTTTT.

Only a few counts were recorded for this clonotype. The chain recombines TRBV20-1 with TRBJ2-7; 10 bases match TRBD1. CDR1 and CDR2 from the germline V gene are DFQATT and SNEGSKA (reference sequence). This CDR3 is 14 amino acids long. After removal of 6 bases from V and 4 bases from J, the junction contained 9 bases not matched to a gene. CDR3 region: CSARKPGQGYEQYF. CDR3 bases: TGCAGTGCGCGAAAACCGGGACAGGGGTACGAGCAGTACTTC.

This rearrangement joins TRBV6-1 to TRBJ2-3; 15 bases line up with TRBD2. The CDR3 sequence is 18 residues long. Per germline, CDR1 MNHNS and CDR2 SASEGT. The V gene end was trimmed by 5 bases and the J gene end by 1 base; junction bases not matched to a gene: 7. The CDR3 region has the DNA TGTGCCAGCAGTAGGAGGACTAGCGGGAGGGCTGGCACAGATACGCAGTATTTT. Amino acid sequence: CASSRRTSGRAGTDTQYF.

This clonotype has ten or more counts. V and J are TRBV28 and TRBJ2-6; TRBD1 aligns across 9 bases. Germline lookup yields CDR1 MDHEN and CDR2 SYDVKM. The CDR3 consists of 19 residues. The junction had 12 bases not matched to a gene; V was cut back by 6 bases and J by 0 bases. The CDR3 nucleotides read TGTGCCAGCAGCCGCAACCGGGACAGGGCACTCTCTGGGGCCAACGTCCTGACTTTC. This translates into CASSRNRDRALSGANVLTF.

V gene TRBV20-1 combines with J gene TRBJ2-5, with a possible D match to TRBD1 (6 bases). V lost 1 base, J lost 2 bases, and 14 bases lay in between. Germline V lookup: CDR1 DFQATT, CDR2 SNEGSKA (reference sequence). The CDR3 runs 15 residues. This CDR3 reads CSARGVLGQQETQYF. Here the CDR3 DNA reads TGCAGTGCTAGAGGCGTTTTAGGACAGCAAGAGACCCAGTACTTC.

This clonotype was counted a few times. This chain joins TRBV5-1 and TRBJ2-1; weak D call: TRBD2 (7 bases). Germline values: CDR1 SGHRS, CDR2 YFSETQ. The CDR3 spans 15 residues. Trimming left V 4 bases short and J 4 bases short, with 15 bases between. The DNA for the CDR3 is TGCGCCAGCAGCCCCGCGGGGGACACATACAATGAGCAGTTCTTC. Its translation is CASSPAGDTYNEQFF.

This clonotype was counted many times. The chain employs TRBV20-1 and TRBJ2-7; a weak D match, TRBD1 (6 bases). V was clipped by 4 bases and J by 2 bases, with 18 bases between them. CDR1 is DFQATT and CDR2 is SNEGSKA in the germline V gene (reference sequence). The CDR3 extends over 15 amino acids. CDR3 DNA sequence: TGCAGTGCTAAAGAGAACCGGGACACTCCCTACGAGCAGTACTTC. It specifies CSAKENRDTPYEQYF.

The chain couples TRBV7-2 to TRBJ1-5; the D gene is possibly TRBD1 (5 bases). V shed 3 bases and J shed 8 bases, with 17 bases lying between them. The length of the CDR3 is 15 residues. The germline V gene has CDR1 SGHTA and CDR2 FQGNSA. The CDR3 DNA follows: TGTGCCAGCAGCTTGGGGCAGCCAGGGATAAAGCCCCAGCATTTT. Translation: CASSLGQPGIKPQHF.

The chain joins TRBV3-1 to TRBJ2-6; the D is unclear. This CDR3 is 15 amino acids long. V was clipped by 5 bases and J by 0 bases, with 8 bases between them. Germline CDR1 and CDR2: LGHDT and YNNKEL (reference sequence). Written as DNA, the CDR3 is TGTGCCAGCAGCAAGAGCTACTCTGGGGCCAACGTCCTGACTTTC. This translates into CASSKSYSGANVLTF.

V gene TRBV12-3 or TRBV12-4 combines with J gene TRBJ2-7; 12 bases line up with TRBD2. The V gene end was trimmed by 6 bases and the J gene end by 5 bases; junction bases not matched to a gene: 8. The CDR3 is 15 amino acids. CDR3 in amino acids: CASSSGLAGPNEQYF. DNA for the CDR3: TGTGCCAGCAGCAGTGGACTAGCGGGACCCAACGAGCAGTACTTC.

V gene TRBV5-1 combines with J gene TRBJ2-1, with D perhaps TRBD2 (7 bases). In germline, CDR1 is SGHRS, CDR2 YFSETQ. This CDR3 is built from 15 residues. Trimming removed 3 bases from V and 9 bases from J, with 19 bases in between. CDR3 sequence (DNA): TGCGCCAGCAGCTCGCGGACCGGGGGGCCCAGTGAGCAGTTCTTC. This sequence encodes CASSSRTGGPSEQFF.

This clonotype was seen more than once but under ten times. CDR3 sequence reads: CASSLVSGGSADIQYF. The CDR3 DNA is TGTGCCAGCAGCTTAGTTTCCGGCGGGAGCGCGGACATTCAGTACTTC. The chain joins TRBV7-2 to TRBJ2-4; 7 nucleotides line up with TRBD2. The CDR3 is 16 residues long. In germline, CDR1 is SGHTA, CDR2 FQGNSA. V was clipped by 1 base and J by 8 bases; unmatched bases: 11.

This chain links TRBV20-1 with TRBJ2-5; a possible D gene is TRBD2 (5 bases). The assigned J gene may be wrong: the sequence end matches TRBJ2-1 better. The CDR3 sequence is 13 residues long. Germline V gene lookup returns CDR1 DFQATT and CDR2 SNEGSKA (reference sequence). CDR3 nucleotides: TGCAGTGCGGGTGAGGAGCGGAGGAATGAGCAGTTCTTC. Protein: CSAGEERRNEQFF.

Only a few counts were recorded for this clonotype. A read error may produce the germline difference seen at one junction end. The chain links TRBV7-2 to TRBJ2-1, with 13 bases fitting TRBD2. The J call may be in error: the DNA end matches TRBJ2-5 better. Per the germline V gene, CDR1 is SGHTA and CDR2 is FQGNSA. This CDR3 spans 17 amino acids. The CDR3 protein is CASSLAWTSGSRETQYF. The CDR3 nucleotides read TGTGCCAGCAGCCTAGCCTGGACTAGCGGGAGCCGAGAGACCCAGTACTTC.

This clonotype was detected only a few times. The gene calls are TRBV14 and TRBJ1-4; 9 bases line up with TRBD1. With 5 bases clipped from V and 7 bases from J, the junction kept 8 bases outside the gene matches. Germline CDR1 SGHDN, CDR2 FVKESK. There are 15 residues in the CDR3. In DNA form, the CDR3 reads TGTGCCAGCAGCAAAGCCGGGACAGGGCGTGAAAAACTGTTTTTT. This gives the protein CASSKAGTGREKLFF.

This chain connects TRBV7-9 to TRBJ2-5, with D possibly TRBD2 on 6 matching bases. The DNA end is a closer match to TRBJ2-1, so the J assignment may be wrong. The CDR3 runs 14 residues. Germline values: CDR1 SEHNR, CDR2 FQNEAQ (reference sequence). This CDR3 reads CASSSRGKPNEQFF. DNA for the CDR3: TGTGCCAGCAGCAGCCGCGGGAAGCCCAATGAGCAGTTCTTC.

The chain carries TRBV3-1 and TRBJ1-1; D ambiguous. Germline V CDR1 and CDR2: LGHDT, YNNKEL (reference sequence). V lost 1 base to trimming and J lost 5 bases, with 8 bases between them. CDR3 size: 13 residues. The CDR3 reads CASSQGGLTEAFF. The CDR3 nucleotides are TGTGCCAGCAGCCAAGGAGGTCTTACTGAAGCTTTCTTT. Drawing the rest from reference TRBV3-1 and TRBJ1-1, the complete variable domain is DTAVSQTPKYLVTQMGNDKSIKCEQNLGHDTMYWYKQDSKKFLKIMFSYNNKELIINETVPNRFSPKSPDKAHLNLHINSLELGDSAVYFCASSQGGLTEAFFGQGTRLTVV.